Each of the 20 T cell receptor beta chains below was sequenced from the same sample in a study of early T cells in non-severe SARS-CoV-2 infection (dated by TCRdb to the early 2020s). Library method: 5' RACE. The sequencer listed for this sample is NextSeq 500. TCRdb reprocessing: public reads trimmed at Q25 with fastp, clones called with MiXCR, in-frame beta chains kept. Identical CDR3 proteins give one entry, which carries the most common genes and DNA. The sample table records about 46,000 distinct CDR3 sequences; 5% to 5.5% of these occur just once. The top ten constitute approximately 5.4% of the sample. The input for sequencing was whole blood, taken at baseline. The source is an adult who was a healthcare worker with PCR-confirmed SARS-CoV-2 infection or an uninfected control (not recorded which).

This clonotype was recorded at least ten times. V gene TRBV28 combines with J gene TRBJ2-7, with D perhaps assigned TRBD1 or TRBD2 (5 bases each). Germline lookup yields CDR1 MDHEN and CDR2 SYDVKM. The length of the CDR3 is 11 residues. Trimming shortened V by 4 bases and J by 4 bases, and 5 bases separated the two germline ends. The CDR3 nucleotides are TGTGCCAGCAGTTGGGGGTACGAGCAGTACTTC. This encodes CASSWGYEQYF.

This clonotype was counted between two and nine times. The chain combines TRBV5-1 with TRBJ1-6; D remains unclear. This CDR3 comprises 15 residues. Trimming removed 0 bases from V and 6 bases from J, with 10 bases in between. Per germline, CDR1 SGHRS and CDR2 YFSETQ. The CDR3 DNA reads TGCGCCAGCAGCTTGGAAGATCTGGGTAATTCACCCCTCCACTTT. Translation: CASSLEDLGNSPLHF.

This chain joins TRBV18 and TRBJ1-3; no clear D gene. The V end was cut by 3 bases, the J end by 1 base, with 7 bases between. The CDR3 runs 14 residues. Looked up from germline, CDR1 is KGHSH and CDR2 is LQKENI. The CDR3 protein is CASSPGGSGNTIYF. As DNA, the CDR3 is TGTGCCAGCTCACCGGGAGGGTCTGGAAACACCATATATTTT.

This clonotype turned up a few times. The chain carries TRBV9 and TRBJ1-1, with 9 bases fitting TRBD1. The CDR3 totals 15 residues. CDR1 SGDLS and CDR2 YYNGEE come from the germline V gene. V lost 0 bases, J lost 4 bases, and 4 bases stayed unmatched. As DNA, the CDR3 is TGTGCCAGCAGCGTAGGGGACAGGGTGGTCACTGAAGCTTTCTTT. Translation gives CASSVGDRVVTEAFF.

This clonotype was counted ten times or more. This chain links TRBV19 with TRBJ1-5; D gene ambiguous. Germline loops: CDR1 LNHDA, CDR2 SQIVND (reference sequence). Trimming removed 3 bases from V and 3 bases from J, with 12 bases in between. The CDR3 contains 15 residues. CDR3 nucleotide sequence: TGTGCCAGTAGTATCCCAGGTTTAGACAATCAGCCCCAGCATTTT. Its protein product is CASSIPGLDNQPQHF.

This clonotype was counted only a few times. The chain has TRBV4-1 and TRBJ1-6; D might be TRBD1 (5 bases). V dropped 3 bases and J dropped 6 bases, with 18 bases sitting between them. Germline CDR1 reads MGHRA; CDR2 reads YSYEKL. The length of the CDR3 is 17 residues. For the CDR3, the DNA is TGCGCCAGCAGCCACGCTGCGCTGGCAGGGTCTAATTCACCCCTCCACTTT. Encoded protein: CASSHAALAGSNSPLHF.

This clonotype was recorded many times. This chain connects TRBV6-1 to TRBJ2-6; no reliable D call. This CDR3 spans 15 amino acids. Germline values: CDR1 MNHNS, CDR2 SASEGT. V was shortened by 1 base and J by 0 bases, with 4 bases between the two germline ends. CDR3 protein: CASSEDNSGANVLTF. CDR3 DNA sequence: TGTGCCAGCAGTGAAGACAACTCTGGGGCCAACGTCCTGACTTTC.

In its sample, this clonotype was seen many times. The chain has TRBV29-1 and TRBJ2-1, with 8 bases matching TRBD2. V trimming: 5 bases; J trimming: 5 bases; junction bases outside the gene matches: 5. The CDR3 totals 13 residues. Looked up from germline, CDR1 is SQVTM and CDR2 is ANQGSEA. CDR3 bases: TGCAGCGTTTCCCTTAGCGGGGACAATGAGCAGTTCTTC. It yields the protein CSVSLSGDNEQFF.

This clonotype occurred many times. The junction departs from the called germline gene at one end, perhaps through a read error. This chain uses TRBV10-1 with TRBJ1-2, with 8 nucleotides matching TRBD1. CDR1 and CDR2 (germline): WNHNN, SYGVQD (reference sequence). There are 12 residues in the CDR3. CDR3 in DNA: TGCGCCAGCAGTGAGTCCTGGGACAGGATTAACTTC. Its protein is CASSESWDRINF.

The J gene is TRBJ1-1, the V gene TRBV30; D not certain. Germline loops: CDR1 GTSNPN, CDR2 SVGIG (reference sequence). CDR3 length: 13 amino acids. V gave up 5 bases and J gave up 1 base, with 11 bases separating them. CDR3 DNA sequence: TGTGCCTGGTTCGACCCGGGGAACACTGAAGCTTTCTTT. Translated: CAWFDPGNTEAFF.

Many counts were recorded for this clonotype. The chain couples TRBV7-2 to TRBJ2-7; D unresolved. The CDR3 has 13 residues. Germline CDR1 reads SGHTA; CDR2 reads FQGNSA. Trimming left V 3 bases short and J 5 bases short, with 11 bases between. CDR3 amino acids: CASSFERVDEQYF. The DNA for the CDR3 is TGTGCCAGCAGCTTCGAACGGGTAGACGAGCAGTACTTC.

This chain connects TRBV9 to TRBJ2-2; perhaps TRBD1 as D (5 bases). CDR3 length equals 16 residues. The germline V and J ends were trimmed by 4 bases and 5 bases, with 18 bases remaining between them. Germline lookup yields CDR1 SGDLS and CDR2 YYNGEE. CDR3 DNA sequence: TGTGCCAGCAGCCCAGGGTTAGGGCTGATGACCGGGGAGCTGTTTTTT. Amino acid sequence: CASSPGLGLMTGELFF.

The chain employs TRBV28 and TRBJ2-7; 16 bases match TRBD2. This CDR3 region has 20 residues. After removal of 3 bases from V and 3 bases from J, the junction contained 14 bases not matched to a gene. Germline CDR1 reads MDHEN; CDR2 reads SYDVKM. The CDR3 region has the DNA TGTGCCAGCAGTTTCGTTCTTCCGGGGACTAGCGGGAGGGTCGGCTACGAGCAGTACTTC. This translates into CASSFVLPGTSGRVGYEQYF.

The CDR3 DNA sequence: TGTGCCAGCAGCCCCCCGCCCCCAGGAGAGGGATATGGCTACACCTTC. Translation gives CASSPPPPGEGYGYTF. This chain links TRBV7-9 with TRBJ1-2, with D uncertain. The germline V gene has CDR1 SEHNR and CDR2 FQNEAQ (reference sequence). V gave up 5 bases and J gave up 5 bases, with 21 bases separating them. This CDR3 spans 16 amino acids.

In this sample, this clonotype turned up a few times. The gene calls are TRBV27 and TRBJ2-1, with 7 bases matching TRBD2. CDR1 and CDR2 from the germline V gene are MNHEY and SMNVEV (reference sequence). The J segment lost 6 bases and the V segment lost 5 bases, leaving 10 bases of the junction unmatched. The CDR3 contains 15 residues. This chain's CDR3 is CASSLTSVRTNEQFF. Here the CDR3 DNA reads TGTGCCAGCAGTCTCACTAGCGTTCGAACCAATGAGCAGTTCTTC.

This clonotype was observed at least ten times. This chain connects TRBV11-2 to TRBJ2-2; weak D call: TRBD2 (6 bases). This CDR3 comprises 15 residues. Trimming left V 5 bases short and J 4 bases short, with 14 bases between. Germline CDR1 and CDR2: SGHAT and FQNNGV. The CDR3 is CASSAGRSSTGELFF. In nucleotides, the CDR3 is TGTGCCAGCAGCGCGGGACGGTCTAGCACCGGGGAGCTGTTTTTT.

The table lists this clonotype with many counts. This chain connects TRBV12-3 or TRBV12-4 to TRBJ2-7; D possibly matches TRBD1 or TRBD2 (5 bases each). The V end lost 5 bases, the J end lost 7 bases, and 18 bases lay between the germline ends. The CDR3 is made up of 14 amino acids. The CDR3 DNA is TGTGCCAGCAGTGGTGGGACGGGCGTGAGGGAGCAGTACTTC. The encoded protein is CASSGGTGVREQYF.

This clonotype was recorded at least ten times. The V and J genes are TRBV24-1 and TRBJ2-6; D gene uncertain. Per germline, CDR1 KGHDR and CDR2 SFDVKD. Trimming shortened V by 3 bases and J by 0 bases, and 11 bases separated the two germline ends. CDR3 length: 17 residues. CDR3 in amino acids: CATSDGGRASGANVLTF. CDR3 coding DNA: TGTGCCACCAGTGATGGCGGACGCGCCTCTGGGGCCAACGTCCTGACTTTC.

This clonotype has at least ten counts. This chain links TRBV27 with TRBJ1-1; 8 nucleotides agree with TRBD1. The CDR3 is 14 residues long. J gave up 8 bases and V 2 bases, and 7 bases lay outside the gene matches. From germline, CDR1 is MNHEY and CDR2 SMNVEV (reference sequence). This CDR3 is CASSLAGQAREAFF. CDR3 sequence (DNA): TGTGCCAGCAGTTTAGCGGGACAGGCAAGGGAAGCTTTCTTT.

This clonotype was counted between two and nine times. This sequence joins TRBV30 and TRBJ1-1; D is ambiguous. Germline-derived CDR1 and CDR2 are GTSNPN and SVGIG (reference sequence). This CDR3 region has 13 residues. V was trimmed by 3 bases and J by 1 base, leaving 9 bases between them. CDR3 DNA: TGTGCCTGGAGCATAGACCCGAACACTGAAGCTTTCTTT. It codes for CAWSIDPNTEAFF.